What follows are 16 T cell receptor beta chains derived from one specimen sequenced in a study of OX40 agonist ivuxolimab in advanced cancers. The library was obtained by the immunoSEQ multiplex PCR assay. Here the immuneACCESS table is served through TCRdb, limited to in-frame sequences with V and J called. Missing clones are a known gap in these copies; in checked studies unresolved V genes cover under half, and the rest lacks a known reason. This sample is represented by almost 70,000 clones; about three quarters of them were singletons. The ten biggest clones cover under 3% of the sample. The source was CD4+ or CD8+ T cells sorted from blood, collected in a trial of the OX40 agonist ivuxolimab. These receptor sequences come from an adult with an advanced solid tumor such as melanoma, head and neck, liver or kidney cancer.

The V call is TRBV27, the J call TRBJ2-1, with TRBD2 matching 8 bases. Germline values: CDR1 MNHEY, CDR2 SMNVEV (reference sequence). V shed 6 bases and J 5 bases; nucleotides not matched to a gene: 9. The CDR3 length is 15 residues. CDR3 sequence reads: CASSQSGSPNNEQFF. The CDR3 DNA reads as TGTGCCAGCAGCCAGAGCGGGAGTCCCAACAATGAGCAGTTCTTC.

The genes are TRBV10-1 and TRBJ2-3, with TRBD2 matching over 8 bases. The length of the CDR3 is 16 residues. The germline CDR1 and CDR2 sequences are WNHNN and SYGVQD (reference sequence). V trimming: 3 bases; J trimming: 2 bases; junction bases outside the gene matches: 7. CDR3 in DNA: TGCGCCAGCAGTGAAAATAGCGGGATCAACACAGATACGCAGTATTTT. This encodes CASSENSGINTDTQYF.

This clone was observed a single time. The V gene is TRBV27, the J gene TRBJ2-1; 9 bases are a match to TRBD1. J lost 3 bases, V lost 8 bases, and 11 bases had no gene match. This CDR3 spans 16 amino acids. Germline V gives CDR1 MNHEY, CDR2 SMNVEV (reference sequence). The chain's CDR3 is CASVKLRTGDYNEQFF. The CDR3 coding sequence is TGTGCCAGCGTAAAGCTCAGGACAGGGGACTACAATGAGCAGTTCTTC.

There are a few counts of this clone. The chain carries TRBV7-9 and TRBJ1-2; the D gene is possibly TRBD1 (5 bases). This CDR3 is 14 amino acids long. The V gene's germline CDR1 is SEHNR and CDR2 FQNEAQ (reference sequence). V was shortened by 3 bases and J by 2 bases, with 10 bases between the two germline ends. In DNA form, the CDR3 reads TGTGCCAGCAGCTTGGTCAGGGAGAACTATGGCTACACCTTC. This codes for CASSLVRENYGYTF.

The CDR3 nucleotides are TGTGCCAGCCGAAAAGCGGGGGGGTTGTACAATGAGCAGTTCTTC. It codes for CASRKAGGLYNEQFF. The chain carries TRBV6-5 and TRBJ2-1; TRBD2 matches at 10 bases. The length of the CDR3 is 15 residues. The germline V gene has CDR1 MNHEY and CDR2 SVGAGI. The trim removed 8 bases at V and 4 bases at J, leaving 8 bases unmatched.

This chain connects TRBV5-1 to TRBJ1-5, with D tentatively TRBD1 (5 bases). Germline loops: CDR1 SGHRS, CDR2 YFSETQ. This CDR3 comprises 15 residues. V dropped 6 bases and J dropped 1 base, with 14 bases sitting between them. The DNA for the CDR3 is TGCGCCAGCAAAGAAACCGGGGCCAGCAATCAGCCCCAGCATTTT. Translating gives CASKETGASNQPQHF.

This sequence joins TRBV21-1 and TRBJ1-3. TRBV21-1 corresponds to a pseudogene. CDR3 length equals 16 residues. CDR3 DNA: TGTGCCAGCAGCAAAGATTCGACTAGCTCTGGAAACACCATATATTTT. This gives the protein CASSKDSTSSGNTIYF.

Concerning this clone itself: Other DNA sequences of this sample code for an identical CDR3. The chain recombines TRBV27 with TRBJ1-1; D may be TRBD1 (5 bases). Germline V lookup: CDR1 MNHEY, CDR2 SMNVEV (reference sequence). The CDR3 covers 13 residues. The V and J ends lost 2 bases and 2 bases respectively, with 6 bases between them. CDR3 sequence: CASSLTGNTEAFF. In DNA, the CDR3 is TGTGCCAGCAGTTTAACAGGCAACACTGAAGCTTTCTTT.

The genes are TRBV9 and TRBJ2-7; TRBD1 matches at 11 bases. J gave up 0 bases and V 0 bases, and 8 bases lay outside the gene matches. This CDR3 region has 18 residues. Germline V lookup: CDR1 SGDLS, CDR2 YYNGEE. CDR3 in DNA: TGTGCCAGCAGCGTAGGACAGGGGACAGGGGGGTCCTCCTACGAGCAGTACTTC. It yields the protein CASSVGQGTGGSSYEQYF.

The chain has TRBV2 and TRBJ1-2, with D unresolved. From germline, CDR1 is SNHLY and CDR2 FYNNEI. The V end was cut by 4 bases, the J end by 4 bases, with 7 bases between. The CDR3 is made up of 12 amino acids. CDR3 residues: CASSVGVYGYTF. CDR3 in DNA: TGTGCCAGCAGTGTTGGGGTCTATGGCTACACCTTC.

This sequence joins TRBV5-1 and TRBJ2-1; 7 bases line up with TRBD2. J gave up 4 bases and V 0 bases, and 10 bases lay outside the gene matches. Germline CDR1 SGHRS, CDR2 YFSETQ. The CDR3 sequence is 17 residues long. CDR3 region: CASSLATVGSGYNEQFF. In nucleotides, the CDR3 is TGCGCCAGCAGCTTGGCCACAGTTGGTAGCGGGTACAATGAGCAGTTCTTC.

The chain couples TRBV5-1 to TRBJ2-2; D possibly corresponds to TRBD2 (5 bases). From germline, CDR1 is SGHRS and CDR2 YFSETQ. V shed 3 bases and J shed 3 bases, with 12 bases lying between them. CDR3 size: 15 residues. The CDR3 sequence: CASSSRPGDTGELFF. CDR3 nucleotide sequence: TGCGCCAGCAGCTCCCGGCCCGGGGACACCGGGGAGCTGTTTTTT.

V gene TRBV5-6 combines with J gene TRBJ1-6; TRBD1 matches 7 bases. The CDR3 has 14 amino acids. Germline assignment: CDR1 SGHDT and CDR2 YYEEEE. After removal of 0 bases from V and 10 bases from J, the junction contained 4 bases not matched to a gene. The CDR3, as DNA: TGTGCCAGCAGCTTGGACAGGGGCGGGTCACCCCTCCACTTT. Translating it yields CASSLDRGGSPLHF. Supplemented by reference TRBV5-6 and TRBJ1-6, the full variable domain reads DAGVTQSPTHLIKTRGQQVTLRCSPKSGHDTVSWYQQALGQGPQFIFQYYEEEERQRGNFPDRFSGHQFPNYSSELNVNALLLGDSALYLCASSLDRGGSPLHFGNGTRLTVT.

The rearrangement links TRBV10-2 to TRBJ2-5; TRBD2 might be the D (6 bases). This CDR3 has 13 residues. Trimming took off 5 bases at V and 5 bases at J, with 12 bases between the two ends. Germline CDR1 and CDR2: WSHSY and SAAADI. Here the CDR3 DNA reads TGCGCCAGCAGTTTTAGCCGGGGGGAGACCCAGTACTTC. Residues: CASSFSRGETQYF.

This chain joins TRBV7-2 and TRBJ2-2; 8 bases agree with TRBD1. With 2 bases clipped from V and 6 bases from J, the junction kept 2 bases outside the gene matches. CDR1 SGHTA and CDR2 FQGNSA come from the germline V gene. This CDR3 contains 14 residues. CDR3 coding DNA: TGTGCCAGCAGCTTAAGGACAGGGCCCGGGGAGCTGTTTTTT. Its protein product is CASSLRTGPGELFF.

The J gene is TRBJ2-1, the V gene TRBV6-6; 12 nucleotides line up with TRBD2. Trimming removed 8 bases from V and 9 bases from J; junction bases left unmatched: 11. The CDR3 totals 15 residues. Germline CDR1 is MNHNY and CDR2 is SVGAGI (reference sequence). The DNA of the CDR3 is TGTGCCAGCTGCACCGGGACTAGCGGGCGGGGTGAGCAGTTCTTC. Residues: CASCTGTSGRGEQFF.